Listed here is a single T cell receptor (beta chain). The target of this receptor is not known. There are no base qualities to consult, and no much larger clone falls within one base. Using the immunoSEQ assay, TCRB CDR3 regions were amplified from about 1.9 micrograms of genomic DNA, or from all available DNA when less than that was on hand. Multiplex PCR used 60 forward primers for TCR V beta segments and 13 reverse primers for J beta segments. Synthetic control templates were spiked into each sample at limiting dilution to estimate reads per starting template. The Illumina HiSeq System generated 87 bp sequencing reads. The source study handled its data this way. PCR and sequencing errors were removed by merging closely related sequences with a nearest neighbor algorithm. TCR overlap was measured as the percentage of unique tumor TCR beta sequences also present in the same patient's peripheral blood. This immuneACCESS table, as held by TCRdb, lists in-frame sequences with V and J called but not all clones. Of the missing ones, under half trace to an unresolved V gene in checked studies; the others have no known cause. That table is the source of V, J and clone size, and D and trimming were worked out from the DNA. This sample lists 100,000 or so clones; around 91% were detected once. The ten largest clones represent over 2.5% of the sample.

This specimen belongs to a study of glioma-infiltrating T cells after dendritic cell vaccination listed by TCRdb under 2016. About the investigation overall: A cohort of 15 glioblastoma patients from Phase I and II dendritic cell vaccination trials was included, of whom 9 were newly diagnosed and 6 had recurrent disease. Between about 2002 and 2012, the patients were given dendritic cell vaccination pulsed with autologous tumor lysate. To make the vaccine, monocyte-derived dendritic cells were cultured for six to eight days with IL-4 and GM-CSF and then pulsed overnight with autologous tumor lysate. Patients received three intradermal dendritic cell vaccine injections at biweekly intervals in the arm below the axilla. Tumor-infiltrating lymphocyte content was quantified and tumor and blood repertoires were compared in dendritic cell-vaccinated glioblastoma patients by deep sequencing of TCR beta CDR3 regions. TCR sequencing metrics, including TIL content and tumor-blood repertoire overlap, were correlated with survival after dendritic cell vaccination. Findings and caveats that apply to the study as a whole: The cohort was small and heterogeneous, few patients had complete blood and tumor sets, and even fewer had initial-recurrent tumor pairs. TCR clonality showed no direct relationship with survival, which suggests that a diverse polyclonal response may matter. Longer time to progression and overall survival after dendritic cell vaccination were predicted by higher estimated pretreatment TIL content. The response model built on TCR overlap across three groups was characterized as speculative, with prospective validation still needed.

V sheds 5 bases and J sheds 8 bases, leaving 18 bases between their ends. The germline V gene (reference sequence) sets CDR1 to LNHDA and CDR2 to SQIVND. The CDR3 runs 15 residues from the cysteine to the phenylalanine. The CDR3 DNA has 45 bases and is translated from base 1. Read against the paper, the sample's time point label means: after dendritic cell vaccination, including at tumor progression/relapse. To be selected, patients needed enough residual fresh-frozen tumor tissue and more than two years of available survival data. Although molecular status otherwise differed among the glioblastoma patients, no patient had an isocitrate dehydrogenase mutation. PBMC collection took place before vaccination, two weeks after the third vaccination, and at tumor progression if progression occurred. The Qiagen DNeasy Blood extraction Kit was used to extract genomic DNA.

This TCR was recovered from a human donor with glioblastoma. This material consisted of blood, taken after dendritic cell vaccination. The chain joins TRBV19 to TRBJ1-4; TRBD1 is possibly the D segment (5 matching bases). The encoded CDR3 is CASSSYRIGSEKLFF. In nucleotide form, the sequence is TGTGCCAGTAGTTCATACAGGATTGGAAGCGAAAAACTGTTTTTT.